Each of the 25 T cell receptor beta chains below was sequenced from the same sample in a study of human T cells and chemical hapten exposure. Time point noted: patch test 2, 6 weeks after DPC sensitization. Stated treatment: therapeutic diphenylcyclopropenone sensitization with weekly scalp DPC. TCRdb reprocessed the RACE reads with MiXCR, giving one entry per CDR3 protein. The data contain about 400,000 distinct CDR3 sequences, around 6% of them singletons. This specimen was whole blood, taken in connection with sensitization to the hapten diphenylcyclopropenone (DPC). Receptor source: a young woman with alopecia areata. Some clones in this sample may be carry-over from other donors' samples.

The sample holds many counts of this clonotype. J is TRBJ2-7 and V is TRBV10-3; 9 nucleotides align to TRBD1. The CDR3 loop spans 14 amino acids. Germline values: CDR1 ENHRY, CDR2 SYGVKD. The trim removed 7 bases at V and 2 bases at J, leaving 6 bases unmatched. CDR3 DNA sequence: TGTGCCATCACCCCGGGACAGGGCACCTACGAGCAGTACTTC. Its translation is CAITPGQGTYEQYF.

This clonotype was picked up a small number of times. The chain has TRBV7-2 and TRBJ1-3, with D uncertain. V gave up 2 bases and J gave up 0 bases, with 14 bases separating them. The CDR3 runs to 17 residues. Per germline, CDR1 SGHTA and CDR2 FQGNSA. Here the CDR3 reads CASSLSHLVDSGNTIYF. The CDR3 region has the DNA TGTGCCAGCAGCTTATCGCACCTAGTTGACTCTGGAAACACCATATATTTT.

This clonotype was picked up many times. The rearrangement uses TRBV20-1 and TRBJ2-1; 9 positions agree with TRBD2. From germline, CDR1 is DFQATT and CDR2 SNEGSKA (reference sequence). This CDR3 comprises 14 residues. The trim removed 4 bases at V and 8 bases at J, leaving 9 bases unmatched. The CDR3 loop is CSAIPSGAGDEQFF. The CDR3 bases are TGCAGTGCTATACCTAGCGGGGCCGGGGATGAGCAGTTCTTC.

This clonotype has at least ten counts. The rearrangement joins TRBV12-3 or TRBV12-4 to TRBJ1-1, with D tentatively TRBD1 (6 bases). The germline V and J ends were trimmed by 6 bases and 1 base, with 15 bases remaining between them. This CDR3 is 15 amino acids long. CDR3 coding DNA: TGTGCCAGCAGCCTTGCCGGGACACCGAACACTGAAGCTTTCTTT. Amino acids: CASSLAGTPNTEAFF.

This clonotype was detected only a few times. The CDR3 DNA reads TGCAGTGCTAGAAAAGGGGGCGCGATGAACACTGAAGCTTTCTTT. Its translation: CSARKGGAMNTEAFF. This sequence joins TRBV20-1 and TRBJ1-1; 7 bases agree with TRBD1. Germline V gene data show CDR1 as DFQATT and CDR2 as SNEGSKA (reference sequence). This CDR3 contains 15 residues. The V and J ends lost 2 bases and 0 bases, in that order; junction bases with no gene match: 6.

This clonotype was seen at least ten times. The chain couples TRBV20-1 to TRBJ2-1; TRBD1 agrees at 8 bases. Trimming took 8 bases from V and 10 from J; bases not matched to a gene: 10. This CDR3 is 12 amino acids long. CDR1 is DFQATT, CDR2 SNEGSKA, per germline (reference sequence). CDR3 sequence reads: CSLGQGAREQFF. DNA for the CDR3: TGCAGTTTGGGGCAGGGGGCTAGGGAGCAGTTCTTC.

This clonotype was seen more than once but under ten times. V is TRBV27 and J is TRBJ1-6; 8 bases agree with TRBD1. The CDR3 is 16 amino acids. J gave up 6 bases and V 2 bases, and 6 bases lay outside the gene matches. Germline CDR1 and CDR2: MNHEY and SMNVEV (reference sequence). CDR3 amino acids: CASSLPGQGANSPLHF. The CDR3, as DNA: TGTGCCAGCAGTTTACCCGGACAGGGTGCTAATTCACCCCTCCACTTT.

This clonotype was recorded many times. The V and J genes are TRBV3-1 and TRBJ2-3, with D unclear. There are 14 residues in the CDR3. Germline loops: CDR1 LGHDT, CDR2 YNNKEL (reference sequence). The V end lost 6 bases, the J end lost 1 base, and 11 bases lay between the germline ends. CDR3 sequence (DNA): TGTGCCAGCAGTATCGGGTCTGGCACAGATACGCAGTATTTT. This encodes CASSIGSGTDTQYF.

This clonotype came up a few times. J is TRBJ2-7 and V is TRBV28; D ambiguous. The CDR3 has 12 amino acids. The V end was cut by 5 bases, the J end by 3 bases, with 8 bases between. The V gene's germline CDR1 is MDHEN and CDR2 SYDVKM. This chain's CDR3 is CASSVGDYEQYF. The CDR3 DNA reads TGTGCCAGCAGTGTGGGCGACTACGAGCAGTACTTC.

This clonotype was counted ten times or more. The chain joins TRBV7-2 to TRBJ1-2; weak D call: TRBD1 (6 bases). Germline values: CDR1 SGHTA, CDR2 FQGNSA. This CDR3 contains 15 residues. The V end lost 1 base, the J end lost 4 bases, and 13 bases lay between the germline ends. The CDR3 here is CASSLGGGGAYGYTF. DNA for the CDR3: TGTGCCAGCAGCTTAGGCGGAGGGGGGGCCTATGGCTACACCTTC.

CDR3 in DNA: TGTGCCAGCAGCTTAGGTGTCCTCTCTGAAGCTTTCTTT. It translates to CASSLGVLSEAFF. V is TRBV13 and J is TRBJ1-1; the D is unclear. Trimming pared 0 bases from V and 6 bases from J, leaving 8 bases between. Germline V gene sequence: CDR1 PRHDT, CDR2 FYEKMQ (reference sequence). This CDR3 region has 13 residues.

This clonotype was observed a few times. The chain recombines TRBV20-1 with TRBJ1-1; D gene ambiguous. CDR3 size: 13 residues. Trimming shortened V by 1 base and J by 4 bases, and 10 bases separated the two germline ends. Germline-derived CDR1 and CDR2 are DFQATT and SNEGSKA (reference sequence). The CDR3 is CSARGSMVTEAFF. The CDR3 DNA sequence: TGCAGTGCTAGAGGTTCAATGGTCACTGAAGCTTTCTTT.

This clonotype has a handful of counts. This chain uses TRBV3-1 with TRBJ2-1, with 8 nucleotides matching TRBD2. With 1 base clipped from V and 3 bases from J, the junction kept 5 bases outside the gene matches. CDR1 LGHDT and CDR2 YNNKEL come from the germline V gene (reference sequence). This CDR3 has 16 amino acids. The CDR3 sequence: CASSQGIAGFYNEQFF. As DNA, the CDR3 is TGTGCCAGCAGCCAAGGCATAGCGGGGTTCTACAATGAGCAGTTCTTC.

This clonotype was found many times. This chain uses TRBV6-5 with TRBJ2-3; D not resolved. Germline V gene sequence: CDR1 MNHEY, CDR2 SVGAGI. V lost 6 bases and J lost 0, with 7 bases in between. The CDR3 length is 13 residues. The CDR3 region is CASRPDSTDTQYF. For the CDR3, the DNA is TGTGCCAGCAGACCTGACAGCACAGATACGCAGTATTTT.

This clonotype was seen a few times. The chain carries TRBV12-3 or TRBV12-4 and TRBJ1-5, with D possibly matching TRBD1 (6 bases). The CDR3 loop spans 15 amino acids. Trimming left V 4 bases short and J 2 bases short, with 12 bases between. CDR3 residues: CASSSESGGNQPQHF. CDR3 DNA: TGTGCCAGCAGTTCCGAATCAGGGGGCAATCAGCCCCAGCATTTT.

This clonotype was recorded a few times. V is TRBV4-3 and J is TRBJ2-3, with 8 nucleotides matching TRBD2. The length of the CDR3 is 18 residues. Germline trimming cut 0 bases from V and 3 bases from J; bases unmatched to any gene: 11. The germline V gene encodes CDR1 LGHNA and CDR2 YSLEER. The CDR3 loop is CASSQDDGYSGVTDTQYF. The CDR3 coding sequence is TGCGCCAGCAGCCAAGACGATGGTTATAGCGGGGTGACAGATACGCAGTATTTT.

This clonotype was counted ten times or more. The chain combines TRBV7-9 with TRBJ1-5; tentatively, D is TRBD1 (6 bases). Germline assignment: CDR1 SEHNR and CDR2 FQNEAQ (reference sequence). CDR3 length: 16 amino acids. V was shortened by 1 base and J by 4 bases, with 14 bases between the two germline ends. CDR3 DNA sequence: TGTGCCAGCAGCTTAGAAGGGGGGTCCTTAAATCAGCCCCAGCATTTT. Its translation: CASSLEGGSLNQPQHF.

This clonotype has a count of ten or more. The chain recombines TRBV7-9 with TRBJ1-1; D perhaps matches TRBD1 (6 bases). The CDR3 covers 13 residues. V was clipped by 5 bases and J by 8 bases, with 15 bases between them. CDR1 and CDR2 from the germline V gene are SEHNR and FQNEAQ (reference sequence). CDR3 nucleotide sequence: TGTGCCAGCAGCCCCGAGGGGCAGGGGGAAGCTTTCTTT. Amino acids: CASSPEGQGEAFF. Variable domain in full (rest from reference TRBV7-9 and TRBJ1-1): DTGVSQNPRHKITKRGQNVTFRCDPISEHNRLYWYRQTLGQGPEFLTYFQNEAQLEKSRLLSDRFSAERPKGSFSTLEIQRTEQGDSAMYLCASSPEGQGEAFFGQGTRLTVV.

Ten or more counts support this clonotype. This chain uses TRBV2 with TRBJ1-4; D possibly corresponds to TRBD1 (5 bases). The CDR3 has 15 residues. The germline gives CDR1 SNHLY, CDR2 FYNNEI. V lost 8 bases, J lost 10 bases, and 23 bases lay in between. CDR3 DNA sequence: TGTGCCAGCCTCAGACAGCCTAACAGACTAGGAAAACTGTTTTTT. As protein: CASLRQPNRLGKLFF.

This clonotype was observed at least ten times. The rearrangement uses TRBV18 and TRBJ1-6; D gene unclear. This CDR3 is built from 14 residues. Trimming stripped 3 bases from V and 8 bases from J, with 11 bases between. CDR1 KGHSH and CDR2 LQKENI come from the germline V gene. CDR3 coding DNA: TGTGCCAGCTCACCGATGGTATTCGATTCACCCCTCCACTTT. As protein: CASSPMVFDSPLHF.

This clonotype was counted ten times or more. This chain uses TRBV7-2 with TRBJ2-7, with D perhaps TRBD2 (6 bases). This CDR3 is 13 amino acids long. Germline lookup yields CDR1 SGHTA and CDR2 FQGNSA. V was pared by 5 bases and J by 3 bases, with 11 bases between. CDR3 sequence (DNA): TGTGCCAGCAGCCCACGGGGGTACTACGAGCAGTACTTC. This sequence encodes CASSPRGYYEQYF.

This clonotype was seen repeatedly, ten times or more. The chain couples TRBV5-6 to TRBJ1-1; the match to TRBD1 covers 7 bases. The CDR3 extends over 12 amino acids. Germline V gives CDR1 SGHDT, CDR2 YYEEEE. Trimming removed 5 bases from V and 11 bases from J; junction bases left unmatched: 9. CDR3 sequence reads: CASSPPGGTAFF. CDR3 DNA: TGTGCCAGCAGTCCGCCAGGGGGGACGGCTTTCTTT.

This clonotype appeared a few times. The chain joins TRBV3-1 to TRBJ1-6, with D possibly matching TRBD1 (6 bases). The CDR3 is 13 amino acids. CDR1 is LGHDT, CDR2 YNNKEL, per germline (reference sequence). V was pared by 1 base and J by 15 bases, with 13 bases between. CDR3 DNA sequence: TGTGCCAGCAGCCAAGGACAGGCTTCGGGCCTCCACTTT. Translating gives CASSQGQASGLHF.

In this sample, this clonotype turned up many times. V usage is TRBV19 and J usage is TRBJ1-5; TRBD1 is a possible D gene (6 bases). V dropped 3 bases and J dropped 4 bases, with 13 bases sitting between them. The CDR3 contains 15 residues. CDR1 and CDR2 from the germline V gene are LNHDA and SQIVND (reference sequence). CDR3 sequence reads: CASSILDRQNQPQHF. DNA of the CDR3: TGTGCCAGTAGTATTTTAGACAGGCAGAATCAGCCCCAGCATTTT. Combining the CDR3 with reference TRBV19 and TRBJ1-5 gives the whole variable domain DGGITQSPKYLFRKEGQNVTLSCEQNLNHDAMYWYRQDPGQGLRLIYYSQIVNDFQKGDIAEGYSVSREKKESFPLTVTSAQKNPTAFYLCASSILDRQNQPQHFGDGTRLSIL.

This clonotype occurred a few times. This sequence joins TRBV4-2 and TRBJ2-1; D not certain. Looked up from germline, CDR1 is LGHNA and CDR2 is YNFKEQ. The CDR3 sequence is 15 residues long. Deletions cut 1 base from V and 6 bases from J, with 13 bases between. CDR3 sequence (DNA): TGTGCCAGCAGCCAAGGAGAGGAGTCGGTCAATGAGCAGTTCTTC. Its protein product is CASSQGEESVNEQFF.